This TCR beta chain was found in a study of blood T cells in healthy people across ages. The use of a sample-barcoded 5' primer and a J-beta primer mix characterized a second PCR of 7 to 11 cycles. From the 5' RACE reads, TCRdb called clonotypes with MiXCR, one entry per CDR3 protein. The table has 800,000 or so distinct CDR3 sequences, 35% to 50% seen once; the top ten hold roughly 20%. Germline V gene lookup returns CDR1 LGHNA and CDR2 YNFKEQ. The CDR3 has 13 residues. The germline V and J ends were trimmed by 2 bases and 3 bases, with 8 bases remaining between them. Per sample, no less than 6 micrograms of total RNA were extracted. Broader study findings: Long-lived donors carried more naive CD4+ cells and greater diversity than aged donors. Roughly linearly, TCR beta diversity per million T cells fell as age increased.

As to this clonotype: Antigen unknown.

This chain uses TRBV4-2 with TRBJ2-7, with no clear D. The sequencing sample was made of blood. This receptor was taken from a man older than 75 in good health. CDR3 in amino acids: CASSQQVDYEQYF. The CDR3 bases are TGTGCCAGCAGCCAACAAGTCGACTACGAGCAGTACTTC.